This T cell receptor beta chain was identified in a study of blood T cell repertoires in COVID-19. Study in general: Donors in the United States, Italy and Spain gave samples during acute or convalescent COVID-19. T cells, B-cell-depleted T cells, or PBMCs supplied cDNA or gDNA.

The junction had 5 bases not matched to a gene; V was cut back by 4 bases and J by 5 bases. The germline gives CDR1 SQVTM, CDR2 ANQGSEA. The CDR3 runs 14 residues. Authors' methods: Nucleated cell counts were estimated from reference gene primer amplification. TCRdb's copy holds only in-frame clones and misses some; the assay was immunoSEQ multiplex PCR. V and J calls and clone size come straight from that table; D and trimming were deduced from the DNA. The sample comprises 300,000 to 350,000 clones, under 95% of which are singletons, and 3% to 4% rests with the top ten. The chain employs TRBV29-1 and TRBJ2-1, with TRBD2 matching over 10 bases. Specimen: peripheral blood. This receptor was identified in a woman under 30 who had recovered from COVID-19. As DNA, the CDR3 is TGCAGCGTTGGGGAGCTAGCGGGAGACAATGAGCAGTTCTTC. Translation: CSVGELAGDNEQFF.